Below are 8 T cell receptor beta chains sequenced from a single sample in a study of Ad26.COV2.S vaccination and SARS-CoV-2 variants. Specified treatment: over 15 received Ad26.COV2.S at low or high dose, single or two shots; 5 received placebo; per-sample allocation not given. Sampling took place 63 days after the first vaccine or placebo injection. The data were produced by immunoSEQ multiplex PCR, yet TCRdb's version contains in-frame clones alone and is incomplete. The sample carries 380,000 or so clones, roughly four fifths recorded once. Sequencing used peripheral blood, obtained in a trial of Ad26.COV2.S vaccine versus placebo. The receptor set was obtained from a person between 18 and 59 years old who received the Ad26.COV2.S COVID-19 vaccine or a placebo.

The genes are TRBV30 and TRBJ2-7, with 10 bases that match TRBD1. The J segment lost 3 bases and the V segment lost 3 bases, leaving 5 bases of the junction unmatched. The V gene's germline CDR1 is GTSNPN and CDR2 SVGIG (reference sequence). This CDR3 contains 14 residues. The CDR3 here is CAWSIGTGDYEQYF. The CDR3 nucleotides read TGTGCCTGGAGCATCGGGACAGGGGACTACGAGCAGTACTTC.

The chain uses TRBV5-1 and TRBJ2-5; 10 nucleotides match TRBD2. Germline CDR1 reads SGHRS; CDR2 reads YFSETQ. Trimming took 4 bases from V and 5 from J; bases not matched to a gene: 11. CDR3 length equals 16 residues. The chain's CDR3 is CASSLRSGRAGETQYF. The CDR3, as DNA: TGCGCCAGCAGCCTGCGGAGCGGGAGGGCCGGGGAGACCCAGTACTTC. Combining the CDR3 with reference TRBV5-1 and TRBJ2-5 gives the whole variable domain KAGVTQTPRYLIKTRGQQVTLSCSPISGHRSVSWYQQTPGQGLQFLFEYFSETQRNKGNFPGRFSGRQFSNSRSEMNVSTLELGDSALYLCASSLRSGRAGETQYFGPGTRLLVL.

CDR3 nucleotides: TGCAGTGCTAGTCTGGCGGGAACCGGACCCTATGGCTACACCTTC. It is translated as CSASLAGTGPYGYTF. The chain recombines TRBV20-1 with TRBJ1-2; D ambiguous. The V gene's germline CDR1 is DFQATT and CDR2 SNEGSKA (reference sequence). The V and J ends lost 3 bases and 4 bases respectively, with 18 bases between them. This CDR3 is built from 15 residues.

CDR3 protein: CASSQLGLGEKLFF. Written as DNA, the CDR3 is TGTGCCAGCAGCCAGCTGGGACTAGGGGAAAAACTGTTTTTT. The chain carries TRBV7-2 and TRBJ1-4; perhaps TRBD1 as D (5 bases). Germline CDR1 SGHTA, CDR2 FQGNSA. With 5 bases removed from V and 8 bases from J, the gap between germline ends came to 15 bases. The CDR3 covers 14 residues.

This chain joins TRBV10-1 and TRBJ2-1; D not resolved. V shed 4 bases and J shed 5 bases, with 9 bases lying between them. The CDR3 sequence is 13 residues long. Germline V CDR1 and CDR2: WNHNN, SYGVQD (reference sequence). The CDR3 loop reads CASSGSTNNEQFF. Here the CDR3 DNA reads TGCGCCAGCAGTGGCAGTACCAACAATGAGCAGTTCTTC.

This chain connects TRBV5-5 to TRBJ2-5; D remains unclear. Trimming stripped 4 bases from V and 5 bases from J, with 6 bases between. The CDR3 sequence is 11 residues long. The germline V gene encodes CDR1 SGHKS and CDR2 YYEKEE (reference sequence). The CDR3 bases are TGTGCCAGCAGCCAAGTTGAGACCCAGTACTTC. This encodes CASSQVETQYF.

This clone was observed once. The genes are TRBV4-3 and TRBJ2-3; TRBD1 or TRBD2 may be the D gene (5 bases each). The CDR3 covers 17 residues. V gave up 1 base and J gave up 4 bases, with 18 bases separating them. The germline V gene encodes CDR1 LGHNA and CDR2 YSLEER. CDR3 coding DNA: TGCGCCAGCAGCCAAGGGGCGAGGGGCGGTGTTCCAGATACGCAGTATTTT. It yields the protein CASSQGARGGVPDTQYF.

The chain carries TRBV19 and TRBJ2-1, with TRBD1 identical over 9 bases. Germline CDR1 is LNHDA and CDR2 is SQIVND (reference sequence). This CDR3 comprises 14 residues. J was trimmed by 8 bases and V by 3 bases; bases with no gene match: 5. The CDR3 DNA reads TGTGCCAGTAGTATCTGGACAGGGGATGATGAGCAGTTCTTC. Translation: CASSIWTGDDEQFF. Full variable domain (missing parts from reference TRBV19 and TRBJ2-1): DGGITQSPKYLFRKEGQNVTLSCEQNLNHDAMYWYRQDPGQGLRLIYYSQIVNDFQKGDIAEGYSVSREKKESFPLTVTSAQKNPTAFYLCASSIWTGDDEQFFGPGTRLTVL.